The 18 T cell receptor beta chains below all came from one sample that was sequenced in a study of Ad26.COV2.S vaccination and SARS-CoV-2 variants. Libraries were prepared by immunoSEQ multiplex PCR; TCRdb keeps only in-frame clonotypes and omits some of them. The sample contains 180,000 or so clones, about 83% of which appear only once. The material sequenced was peripheral blood, taken after recovery from COVID-19. The receptors here all came from a human donor who had recovered from COVID-19.

The chain recombines TRBV7-8 with TRBJ1-2, with D uncertain. Deletions cut 1 base from V and 4 bases from J, with 10 bases between. The CDR3 is 14 amino acids. Germline values: CDR1 SGHVS, CDR2 FQNEAQ. CDR3 in DNA: TGTGCCAGCAGCTTAGAGGCACAAACCTATGGCTACACCTTC. Protein product: CASSLEAQTYGYTF.

The chain couples TRBV9 to TRBJ2-5; perhaps D is TRBD1 or TRBD2 (10 bases each). Trimming removed 0 bases from V and 4 bases from J, with 31 bases in between. CDR3 length: 21 residues. Germline loops: CDR1 SGDLS, CDR2 YYNGEE. The CDR3 DNA reads TGTGCCAGCAGCGTAGTAGGGACAGGGGATAGAGCGGGAGGGTCGCGAGAGACCCAGTACTTC. Encoded protein: CASSVVGTGDRAGGSRETQYF.

V is TRBV6-6 and J is TRBJ2-1; D is uncertain. This CDR3 has 16 amino acids. Deletions cut 2 bases from V and 0 bases from J, with 11 bases between. The germline V gene encodes CDR1 MNHNY and CDR2 SVGAGI (reference sequence). CDR3 DNA: TGTGCCAGCAGTTACAGTGGCAGACTCTCCTACAATGAGCAGTTCTTC. Protein: CASSYSGRLSYNEQFF.

The rearrangement links TRBV5-5 to TRBJ2-5; 9 nucleotides agree with TRBD1. Germline CDR1 SGHKS, CDR2 YYEKEE (reference sequence). V shed 0 bases, J shed 1 base, and the junction held 13 bases outside the gene matches. The CDR3 extends over 19 amino acids. The CDR3 spells CASSLGVDRGFRVQETQYF. The CDR3 bases are TGTGCCAGCAGCTTGGGAGTGGACAGGGGTTTTAGGGTCCAAGAGACCCAGTACTTC.

The chain joins TRBV4-2 to TRBJ2-1; 15 nucleotides agree with TRBD2. This CDR3 has 19 amino acids. V gave up 0 bases and J gave up 1 base; unmatched junction bases: 4. In germline, CDR1 is LGHNA, CDR2 YNFKEQ. The CDR3 region has the DNA TGTGCCAGCAGCCAAGAGCGGACTAGCGGGGGGGCATCCTACAATGAGCAGTTCTTC. This sequence encodes CASSQERTSGGASYNEQFF.

A note on this clone: Its ends do not fully match the called genes, so a read error is possible. This chain links TRBV6-1 with TRBJ1-2, with 10 bases that match TRBD1. The V gene's germline CDR1 is MNHNS and CDR2 SASEGT. This CDR3 is built from 15 residues. The DNA for the CDR3 is TGTGCCAGCAGTGAAGCGGGGACAGGGGACTACGGCTACACCTTC. It encodes CASSEAGTGDYGYTF.

This clone was seen only once. The chain uses TRBV24-1 and TRBJ2-2; D possibly corresponds to TRBD1 (5 bases). The germline V gene has CDR1 KGHDR and CDR2 SFDVKD. This CDR3 contains 16 residues. V lost 1 base and J 1 base, leaving 9 bases between the germline ends. The CDR3 region has the DNA TGTGCCACCAGTGATTTACGAACAGGGAACACCGGGGAGCTGTTTTTT. Translation gives CATSDLRTGNTGELFF.

The V and J genes are TRBV7-8 and TRBJ2-1; 11 bases map to TRBD1. CDR3 length: 17 residues. J lost 4 bases, V lost 5 bases, and 10 bases had no gene match. The germline gives CDR1 SGHVS, CDR2 FQNEAQ. The CDR3 sequence is CASSPTGTGGYYNEQFF. The CDR3 nucleotides read TGTGCCAGCAGCCCTACCGGGACAGGGGGTTATTACAATGAGCAGTTCTTC.

The genes are TRBV10-3 and TRBJ2-7; 8 nucleotides agree with TRBD2. V lost 5 bases, J lost 5 bases, and 17 bases stayed unmatched. This CDR3 has 17 amino acids. Germline assignment: CDR1 ENHRY and CDR2 SYGVKD. Written as DNA, the CDR3 is TGTGCCATCAGTCACCCGGCTCGGCGGGGGGTCGGCAACGAGCAGTACTTC. Protein sequence: CAISHPARRGVGNEQYF.

This chain uses TRBV5-5 with TRBJ1-1; D not certain. The ends were cut back, 2 bases at V and 1 base at J, with 12 bases in the middle. There are 15 residues in the CDR3. CDR1 SGHKS and CDR2 YYEKEE come from the germline V gene (reference sequence). CDR3 DNA: TGTGCCAGCAGCTTCGAGCCTGACAAGAACACTGAAGCTTTCTTT. The encoded protein is CASSFEPDKNTEAFF.

CDR3 protein: CASSPLGQGADLSGYTF. The CDR3 coding sequence is TGTGCCAGCAGCCCGCTAGGACAGGGGGCGGATCTAAGTGGCTACACCTTC. V gene TRBV5-4 combines with J gene TRBJ1-2; 11 nucleotides line up with TRBD1. CDR1 and CDR2 from the germline V gene are SGHNT and YYREEE (reference sequence). The CDR3 sequence is 17 residues long. J was trimmed by 7 bases and V by 4 bases; bases with no gene match: 15.

The V and J genes are TRBV5-1 and TRBJ1-2; 11 nucleotides line up with TRBD1. Per the germline V gene, CDR1 is SGHRS and CDR2 is YFSETQ. The V gene end was trimmed by 0 bases and the J gene end by 8 bases; junction bases not matched to a gene: 6. The CDR3 contains 15 residues. The CDR3 region has the DNA TGCGCCAGCAGCTTGGATGGACAGGGGGCTTACGGCTACACCTTC. This sequence encodes CASSLDGQGAYGYTF.

The rearrangement links TRBV9 to TRBJ2-1, with 12 bases fitting TRBD2. Germline loops: CDR1 SGDLS, CDR2 YYNGEE. V gave up 0 bases and J gave up 7 bases; unmatched junction bases: 8. The CDR3 runs 17 residues. CDR3 sequence: CASSVEWWLAGGNEQFF. DNA for the CDR3: TGTGCCAGCAGCGTAGAATGGTGGCTAGCGGGGGGGAATGAGCAGTTCTTC.

In the case of this clone: This same CDR3 is encoded by further DNA sequences in the sample. CDR3 protein: CATSRDLYEQYF. DNA of the CDR3: TGTGCCACCAGCAGAGATCTCTACGAGCAGTACTTC. The J gene is TRBJ2-7, the V gene TRBV15; D is uncertain. Germline V CDR1 and CDR2: LNHNV, YYDKDF (reference sequence). This CDR3 is built from 12 residues. Trimming removed 0 bases from V and 3 bases from J, with 3 bases in between.

The DNA for the CDR3 is TGTGCCAGTAGTATGGGGCGAGGGAGTCAGCCCCAGCATTTT. The encoded protein is CASSMGRGSQPQHF. The genes are TRBV19 and TRBJ1-5; possibly TRBD1 for D (5 bases). Per germline, CDR1 LNHDA and CDR2 SQIVND (reference sequence). V dropped 3 bases and J dropped 6 bases, with 12 bases sitting between them. The CDR3 extends over 14 amino acids.

This clone was detected a few times. The genes are TRBV15 and TRBJ2-7, with TRBD2 as a possible D gene (5 bases). This CDR3 comprises 13 residues. The V gene's germline CDR1 is LNHNV and CDR2 YYDKDF (reference sequence). V was trimmed by 1 base and J by 4 bases, leaving 8 bases between them. The CDR3 coding sequence is TGTGCCACCAGCAGAGCGGGGAATTACGAGCAGTACTTC. Protein product: CATSRAGNYEQYF.

This chain joins TRBV28 and TRBJ1-1; possible D gene TRBD1, 5 bases. The germline V and J ends were trimmed by 7 bases and 8 bases, with 14 bases remaining between them. CDR1 and CDR2 (germline): MDHEN, SYDVKM. The CDR3 runs to 12 residues. The CDR3: CASTELGVEAFF. CDR3 DNA: TGTGCCAGCACCGAACTGGGGGTCGAAGCTTTCTTT. The complete variable domain, with remaining parts taken from reference TRBV28 and TRBJ1-1, reads DVKVTQSSRYLVKRTGEKVFLECVQDMDHENMFWYRQDPGLGLRLIYFSYDVKMKEKGDIPEGYSVSREKKERFSLILESASTNQTSMYLCASTELGVEAFFGQGTRLTVV.

The CDR3: CAISESGGGAYTDTQYF. CDR3 in DNA: TGTGCCATCAGTGAGTCTGGCGGGGGGGCCTACACAGATACGCAGTATTTT. The chain employs TRBV10-3 and TRBJ2-3; TRBD2 agrees at 9 bases. The CDR3 extends over 17 amino acids. The germline V gene encodes CDR1 ENHRY and CDR2 SYGVKD. The V segment lost 0 bases and the J segment 2 bases; nucleotides outside the gene matches: 6.